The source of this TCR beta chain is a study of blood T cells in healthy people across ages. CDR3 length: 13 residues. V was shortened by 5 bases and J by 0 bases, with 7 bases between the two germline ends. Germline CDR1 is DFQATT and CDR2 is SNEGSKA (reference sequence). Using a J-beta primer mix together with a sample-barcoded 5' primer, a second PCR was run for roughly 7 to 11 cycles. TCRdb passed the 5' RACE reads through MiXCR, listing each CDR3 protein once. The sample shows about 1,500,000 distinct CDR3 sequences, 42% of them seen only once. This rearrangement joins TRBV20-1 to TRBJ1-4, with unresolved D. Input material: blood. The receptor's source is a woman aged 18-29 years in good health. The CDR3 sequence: CSAYTATNEKLFF. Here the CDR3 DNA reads TGCAGTGCTTACACCGCAACTAATGAAAAACTGTTTTTT.